This TCR beta chain was found in a study of regulatory T cells in long-lasting Graves disease. Whole-study context: Those Graves' patients who were newly diagnosed had been on antithyroid drugs under 3 months. Study results and caveats: Gene preferences differed: TRBV28, TRBJ1-2, TRBJ2-5 in persistent cases.

Germline CDR1 is LGHDT and CDR2 is YNNKEL (reference sequence). The CDR3 is made up of 16 amino acids. This sample's time point: newly diagnosed GD, antithyroid drugs for less than 3 months. RNA isolated from PBMCs was used to make the TCR library. As a group, patients came from one endocrinology department in Xi'an, China. A few counts support this clonotype. The antigen remains unidentified. It may be a read error: a sequence one base away is much more abundant. Both iRepertoire HTBI primers and Arm-PCR of CDR3 regions were used to build the TCR beta libraries. Each CDR3 protein gets one entry after TCRdb re-called the multiplex PCR reads with MiXCR. The sample records more than 300,000 distinct CDR3 sequences, less than 20% being singletons.

This clonotype originated in a female donor with Graves disease. This sample comprised peripheral blood mononuclear cells (PBMCs), obtained at new diagnosis, from a patient treated with antithyroid drugs. The chain joins TRBV3-1 to TRBJ2-1; no definite D call. The CDR3 reads CAGSQVSRATYNEQFF. The CDR3 DNA follows: TGTGCCGGCAGCCAAGTCTCCCGCGCTACCTACAATGAGCAGTTCTTC.